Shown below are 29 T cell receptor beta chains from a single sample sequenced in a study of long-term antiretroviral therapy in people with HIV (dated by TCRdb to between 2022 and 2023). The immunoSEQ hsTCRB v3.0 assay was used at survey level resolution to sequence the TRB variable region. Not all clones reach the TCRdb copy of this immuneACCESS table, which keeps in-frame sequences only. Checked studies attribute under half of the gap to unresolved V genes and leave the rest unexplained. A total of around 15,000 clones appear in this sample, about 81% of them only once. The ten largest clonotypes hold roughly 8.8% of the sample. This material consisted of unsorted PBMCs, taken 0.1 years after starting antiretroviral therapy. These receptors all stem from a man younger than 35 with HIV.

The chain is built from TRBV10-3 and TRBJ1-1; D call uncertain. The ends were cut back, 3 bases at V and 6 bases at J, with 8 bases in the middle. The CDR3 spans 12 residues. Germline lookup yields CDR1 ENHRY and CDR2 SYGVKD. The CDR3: CAISDVGAEAFF. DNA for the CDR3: TGTGCCATCAGTGACGTTGGAGCTGAAGCTTTCTTT.

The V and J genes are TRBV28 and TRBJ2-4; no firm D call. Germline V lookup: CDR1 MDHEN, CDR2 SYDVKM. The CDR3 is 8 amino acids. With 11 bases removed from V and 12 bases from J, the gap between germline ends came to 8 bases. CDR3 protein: CAPFAQYF. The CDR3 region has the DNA TGTGCCCCTTTCGCTCAGTACTTC. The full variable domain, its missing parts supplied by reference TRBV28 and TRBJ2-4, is DVKVTQSSRYLVKRTGEKVFLECVQDMDHENMFWYRQDPGLGLRLIYFSYDVKMKEKGDIPEGYSVSREKKERFSLILESASTNQTSMYLCAPFAQYFGAGTRLSVL.

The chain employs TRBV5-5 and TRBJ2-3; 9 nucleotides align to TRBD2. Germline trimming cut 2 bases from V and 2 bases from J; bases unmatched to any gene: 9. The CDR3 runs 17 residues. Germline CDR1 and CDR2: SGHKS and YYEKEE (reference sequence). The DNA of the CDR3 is TGTGCCAGCAGCTTTTCTATAGCGGGGGACTACACAGATACGCAGTATTTT. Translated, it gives CASSFSIAGDYTDTQYF.

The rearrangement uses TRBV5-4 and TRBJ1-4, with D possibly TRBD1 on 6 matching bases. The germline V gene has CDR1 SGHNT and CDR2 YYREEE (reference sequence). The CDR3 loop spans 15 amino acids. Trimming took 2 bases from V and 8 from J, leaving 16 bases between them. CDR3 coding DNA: TGTGCCAGCAGCTTAGCCGGGACACTTGAAGAAAAACTGTTTTTT. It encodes CASSLAGTLEEKLFF.

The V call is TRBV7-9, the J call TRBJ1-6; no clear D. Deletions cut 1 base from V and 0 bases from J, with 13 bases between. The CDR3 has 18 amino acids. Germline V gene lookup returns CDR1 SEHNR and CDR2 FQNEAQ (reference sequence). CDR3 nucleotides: TGTGCCAGCAGCTTAGGAGAGGACGGCTACTCCTATAATTCACCCCTCCACTTT. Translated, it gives CASSLGEDGYSYNSPLHF.

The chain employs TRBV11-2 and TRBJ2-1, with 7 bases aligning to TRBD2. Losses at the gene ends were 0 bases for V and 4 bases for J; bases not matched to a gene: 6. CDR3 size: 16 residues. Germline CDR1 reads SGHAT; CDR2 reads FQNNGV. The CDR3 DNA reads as TGTGCCAGCAGCTTAGATTTTGAGCGGGATTACAATGAGCAGTTCTTC. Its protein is CASSLDFERDYNEQFF.

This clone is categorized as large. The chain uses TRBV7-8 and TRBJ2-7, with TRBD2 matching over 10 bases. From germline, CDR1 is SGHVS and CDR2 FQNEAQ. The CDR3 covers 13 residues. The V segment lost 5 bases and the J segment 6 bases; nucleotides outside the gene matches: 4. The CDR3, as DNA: TGTGCCAGCAGCCCTAGCGGGAGTCGCGAGCAGTACTTC. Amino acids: CASSPSGSREQYF. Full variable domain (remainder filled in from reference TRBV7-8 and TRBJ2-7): GAGVSQSPRYKVAKRGQDVALRCDPISGHVSLFWYQQALGQGPEFLTYFQNEAQLDKSGLPSDRFFAERPEGSVSTLKIQRTQQEDSAVYLCASSPSGSREQYFGPGTRLTVT.

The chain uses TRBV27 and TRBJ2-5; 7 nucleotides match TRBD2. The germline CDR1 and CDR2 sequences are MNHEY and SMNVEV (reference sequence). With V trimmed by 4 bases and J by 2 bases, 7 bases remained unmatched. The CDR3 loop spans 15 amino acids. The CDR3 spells CASSSIAGQQETQYF. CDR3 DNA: TGTGCCAGCAGTTCAATAGCGGGCCAGCAAGAGACCCAGTACTTC.

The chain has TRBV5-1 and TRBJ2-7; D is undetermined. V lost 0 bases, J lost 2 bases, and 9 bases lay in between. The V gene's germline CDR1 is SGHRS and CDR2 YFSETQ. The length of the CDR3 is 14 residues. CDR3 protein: CASSLAATAYEQYF. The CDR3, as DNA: TGCGCCAGCAGCTTGGCCGCTACAGCCTACGAGCAGTACTTC. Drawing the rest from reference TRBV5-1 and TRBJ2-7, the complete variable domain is KAGVTQTPRYLIKTRGQQVTLSCSPISGHRSVSWYQQTPGQGLQFLFEYFSETQRNKGNFPGRFSGRQFSNSRSEMNVSTLELGDSALYLCASSLAATAYEQYFGPGTRLTVT.

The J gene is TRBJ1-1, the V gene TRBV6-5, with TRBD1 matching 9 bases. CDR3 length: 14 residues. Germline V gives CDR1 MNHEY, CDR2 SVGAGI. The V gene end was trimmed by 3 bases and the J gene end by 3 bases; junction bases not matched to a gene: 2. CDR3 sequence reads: CASSYGTGYTEAFF. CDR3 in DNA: TGTGCCAGCAGTTATGGGACAGGGTACACTGAAGCTTTCTTT.

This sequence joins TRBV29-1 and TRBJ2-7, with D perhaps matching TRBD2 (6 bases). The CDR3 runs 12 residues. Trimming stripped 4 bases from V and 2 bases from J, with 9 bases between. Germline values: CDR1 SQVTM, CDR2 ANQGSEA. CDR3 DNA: TGCAGCGTTGTCGGGGGACCCTACGAGCAGTACTTC. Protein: CSVVGGPYEQYF.

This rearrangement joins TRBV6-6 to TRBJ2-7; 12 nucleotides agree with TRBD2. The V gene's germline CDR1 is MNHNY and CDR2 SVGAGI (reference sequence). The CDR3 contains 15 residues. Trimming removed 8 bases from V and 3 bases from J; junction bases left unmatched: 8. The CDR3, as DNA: TGTGCCAGCTGTGTAACTAGCGGGAGGAACTACGAGCAGTACTTC. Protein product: CASCVTSGRNYEQYF.

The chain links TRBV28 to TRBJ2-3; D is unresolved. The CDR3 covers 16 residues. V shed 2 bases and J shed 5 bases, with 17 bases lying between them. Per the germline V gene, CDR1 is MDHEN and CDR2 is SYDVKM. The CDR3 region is CASSLDPGEGEDTQYF. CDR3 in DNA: TGTGCCAGCAGTTTAGACCCTGGGGAAGGAGAAGATACGCAGTATTTT.

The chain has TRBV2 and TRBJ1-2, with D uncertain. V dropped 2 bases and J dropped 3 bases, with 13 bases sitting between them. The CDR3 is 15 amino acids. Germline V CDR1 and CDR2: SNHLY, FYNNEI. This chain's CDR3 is CASSELGLVDYGYTF. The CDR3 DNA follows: TGTGCCAGCAGTGAATTGGGGTTGGTGGACTATGGCTACACCTTC.

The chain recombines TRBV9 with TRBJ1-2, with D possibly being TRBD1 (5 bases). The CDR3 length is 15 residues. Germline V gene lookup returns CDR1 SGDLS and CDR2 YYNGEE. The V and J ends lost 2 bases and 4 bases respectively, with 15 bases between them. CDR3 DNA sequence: TGTGCCAGCAGCGTGGGGGGGACGGGGCGCTATGGCTACACCTTC. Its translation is CASSVGGTGRYGYTF.

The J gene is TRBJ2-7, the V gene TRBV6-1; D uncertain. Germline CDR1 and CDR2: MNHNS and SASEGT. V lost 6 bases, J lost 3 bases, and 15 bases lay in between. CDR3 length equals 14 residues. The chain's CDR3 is CASRSTAPSYEQYF. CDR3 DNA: TGTGCCAGCAGATCTACAGCGCCCAGCTACGAGCAGTACTTC.

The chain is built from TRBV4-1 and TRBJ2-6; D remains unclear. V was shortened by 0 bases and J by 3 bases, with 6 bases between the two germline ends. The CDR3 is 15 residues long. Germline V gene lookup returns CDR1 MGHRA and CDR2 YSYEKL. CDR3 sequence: CASSQDGFGANVLTF. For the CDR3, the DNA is TGCGCCAGCAGCCAAGATGGCTTTGGGGCCAACGTCCTGACTTTC.

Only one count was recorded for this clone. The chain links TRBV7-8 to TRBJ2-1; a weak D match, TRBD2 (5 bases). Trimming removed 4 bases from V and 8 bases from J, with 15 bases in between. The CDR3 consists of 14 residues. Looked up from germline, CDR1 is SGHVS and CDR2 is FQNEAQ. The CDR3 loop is CASSWVLVIDEQFF. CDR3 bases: TGTGCCAGCAGCTGGGTACTAGTGATTGATGAGCAGTTCTTC.

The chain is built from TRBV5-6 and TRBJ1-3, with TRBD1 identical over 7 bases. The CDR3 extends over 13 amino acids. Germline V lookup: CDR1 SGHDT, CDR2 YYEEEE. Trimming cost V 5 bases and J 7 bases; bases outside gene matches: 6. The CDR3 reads CASRRQGGNTIYF. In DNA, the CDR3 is TGTGCCAGCAGAAGACAGGGAGGGAACACCATATATTTT.

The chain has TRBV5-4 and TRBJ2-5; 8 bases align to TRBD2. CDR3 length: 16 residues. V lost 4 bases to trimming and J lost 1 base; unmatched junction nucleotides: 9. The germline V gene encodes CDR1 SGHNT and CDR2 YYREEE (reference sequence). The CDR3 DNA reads TGTGCCAGCAGCCCTCGGGCGGGGGGATCCCAAGAGACCCAGTACTTC. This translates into CASSPRAGGSQETQYF.

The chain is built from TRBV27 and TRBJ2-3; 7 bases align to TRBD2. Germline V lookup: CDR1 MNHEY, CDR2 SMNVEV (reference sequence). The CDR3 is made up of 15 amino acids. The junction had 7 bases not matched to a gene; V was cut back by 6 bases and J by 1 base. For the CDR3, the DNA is TGTGCCAGCAGCCGACCTAGCGGTGGCACAGATACGCAGTATTTT. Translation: CASSRPSGGTDTQYF.

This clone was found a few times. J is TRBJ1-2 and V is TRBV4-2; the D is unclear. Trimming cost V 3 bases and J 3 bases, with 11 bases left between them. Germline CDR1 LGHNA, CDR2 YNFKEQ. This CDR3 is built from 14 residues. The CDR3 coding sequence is TGTGCCAGCAGCCATTCGGCGTTAGACTATGGCTACACCTTC. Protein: CASSHSALDYGYTF.

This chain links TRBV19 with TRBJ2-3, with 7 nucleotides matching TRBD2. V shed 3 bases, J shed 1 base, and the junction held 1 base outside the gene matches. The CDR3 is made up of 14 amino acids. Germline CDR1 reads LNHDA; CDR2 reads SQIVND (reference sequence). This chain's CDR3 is CASSILAGTDTQYF. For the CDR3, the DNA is TGTGCCAGTAGTATCCTAGCGGGCACAGATACGCAGTATTTT. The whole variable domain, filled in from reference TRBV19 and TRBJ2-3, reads DGGITQSPKYLFRKEGQNVTLSCEQNLNHDAMYWYRQDPGQGLRLIYYSQIVNDFQKGDIAEGYSVSREKKESFPLTVTSAQKNPTAFYLCASSILAGTDTQYFGPGTRLTVL.

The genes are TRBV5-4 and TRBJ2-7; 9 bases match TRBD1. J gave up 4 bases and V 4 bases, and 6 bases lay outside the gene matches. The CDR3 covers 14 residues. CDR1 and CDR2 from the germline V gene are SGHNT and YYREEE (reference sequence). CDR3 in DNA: TGTGCCAGCAGCGGGGGGGGGACAGGGTACGAGCAGTACTTC. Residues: CASSGGGTGYEQYF.

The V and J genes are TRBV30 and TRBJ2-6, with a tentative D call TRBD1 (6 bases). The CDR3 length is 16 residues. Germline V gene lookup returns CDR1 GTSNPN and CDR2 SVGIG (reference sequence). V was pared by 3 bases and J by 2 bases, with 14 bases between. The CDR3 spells CAWRGNTGTGANVLTF. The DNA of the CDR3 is TGTGCCTGGAGAGGCAATACAGGGACTGGGGCCAACGTCCTGACTTTC.

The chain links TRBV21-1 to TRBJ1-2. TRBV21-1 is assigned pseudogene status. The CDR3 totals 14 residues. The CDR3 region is CASRNGGSDYGYTF. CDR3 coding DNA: TGTGCCAGCAGGAACGGGGGTTCGGACTATGGCTACACCTTC.

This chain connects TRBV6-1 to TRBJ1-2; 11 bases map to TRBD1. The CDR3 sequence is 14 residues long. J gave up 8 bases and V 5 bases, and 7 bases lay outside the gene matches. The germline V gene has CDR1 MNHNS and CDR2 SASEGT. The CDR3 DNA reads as TGTGCCAGCAGTTGGGGACAGGGGGAGGGAGGCTACACCTTC. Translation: CASSWGQGEGGYTF.

The CDR3 is CASSQDSLAGGQETQYF. In DNA form, the CDR3 reads TGCGCCAGCAGCCAAGATAGCCTAGCGGGAGGCCAAGAGACCCAGTACTTC. The chain links TRBV4-1 to TRBJ2-5; the match to TRBD2 covers 11 bases. J lost 1 base, V lost 0 bases, and 4 bases had no gene match. In germline, CDR1 is MGHRA, CDR2 YSYEKL. The CDR3 is 17 residues long.

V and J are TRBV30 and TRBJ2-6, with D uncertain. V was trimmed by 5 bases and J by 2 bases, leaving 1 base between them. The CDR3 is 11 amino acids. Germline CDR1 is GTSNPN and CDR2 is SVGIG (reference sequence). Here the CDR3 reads CAWAGANVLTF. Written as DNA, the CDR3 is TGTGCCTGGGCTGGGGCCAACGTCCTGACTTTC.